A selection of T cell receptor beta chains follows, all from one sample in a study of OX40 agonist ivuxolimab in advanced cancers. Using immunoSEQ multiplex PCR, the repertoire was profiled, and TCRdb retains in-frame clones only, with some absent. Here the sample spans 65,000 to 75,000 clones, about nine tenths being singletons. The sample was CD4+ or CD8+ T cells sorted from blood, taken in a trial of the OX40 agonist ivuxolimab. The origin of the receptors is an adult with an advanced solid tumor such as melanoma, head and neck, liver or kidney cancer. Both conserved end residues are part of each CDR3. A D gene is named only where the DNA matches it firmly. Size is omitted from some rows. Given values are once, few, many or a class for expanded clones.

clone_size	v_call	j_call	d_call	cdr3_aa	cdr3_nt
few	TRBV11-2	TRBJ1-4	NA	CASSPLGSREKLFF	TGTGCCAGCAGCCCGCTGGGCAGTCGGGAAAAACTGTTTTTT
NA	TRBV14	TRBJ2-2	NA	CASSQWAPMSTGELFF	TGTGCCAGCAGCCAATGGGCCCCGATGAGCACCGGGGAGCTGTTTTTT
NA	TRBV18	TRBJ2-5	TRBD1	CASSPVTGIQETQYF	TGTGCCAGCTCACCAGTGACAGGGATCCAAGAGACCCAGTACTTC
NA	TRBV27	TRBJ1-1	TRBD1	CASSLRQGKTEAFF	TGTGCCAGCAGTTTAAGACAGGGAAAGACTGAAGCTTTCTTT
once	TRBV5-1	TRBJ1-6	NA	CASSVGTDYNSPLHF	TGCGCCAGCAGCGTCGGGACTGACTATAATTCACCCCTCCACTTT
NA	TRBV6-1	TRBJ1-1	NA	CASMLGVLEAFF	TGTGCCAGCATGTTAGGCGTCCTTGAAGCTTTCTTT
NA	TRBV27	TRBJ2-3	NA	CASSSRDPDTQYF	TGTGCCAGCAGTTCAAGGGACCCAGATACGCAGTATTTT
NA	TRBV29-1	TRBJ1-1	TRBD1	CSVAGQQNTEAFF	TGCAGCGTTGCGGGACAGCAGAACACTGAAGCTTTCTTT
NA	TRBV7-2	TRBJ2-1	TRBD1	CASSLAPLTGNNEQFF	TGTGCCAGCAGCTTAGCCCCATTGACAGGGAACAATGAGCAGTTCTTC
NA	TRBV6-5	TRBJ1-3	TRBD1	CASSRGQSRGNTIYF	TGTGCCAGCAGCCGGGGACAGTCTCGTGGAAACACCATATATTTT
NA	TRBV2	TRBJ2-1	TRBD2	CASRGLASLNEQFF	TGTGCCAGCAGAGGACTAGCGTCTTTGAATGAGCAGTTCTTC
NA	TRBV29-1	TRBJ1-1	NA	CSVVQSGFEAFF	TGCAGCGTTGTTCAATCGGGTTTTGAAGCTTTCTTT
NA	TRBV2	TRBJ1-2	TRBD1	CASSEGQGGGYTF	TGTGCCAGCAGTGAAGGACAGGGTGGTGGCTACACCTTC
NA	TRBV7-9	TRBJ2-6	NA	CASSRAGGANVLTF	TGTGCCAGCAGCCGAGCTGGCGGGGCCAACGTCCTGACTTTC
NA	TRBV18	TRBJ1-5	NA	CASSRGSNQPQHF	TGTGCCAGCTCAAGGGGTAGCAATCAGCCCCAGCATTTT
NA	TRBV18	TRBJ2-1	NA	CASSPGVDEQFF	TGTGCCAGCTCACCGGGGGTTGATGAGCAGTTCTTC
NA	TRBV14	TRBJ1-4	NA	CASSQVKGNNEKLFF	TGTGCCAGCAGCCAAGTGAAGGGCAATAATGAAAAACTGTTTTTT
NA	TRBV4-1	TRBJ1-6	NA	CASSQEKDGSPLHF	TGCGCCAGCAGCCAAGAAAAGGATGGATCACCCCTCCACTTT
NA	TRBV6-1	TRBJ2-7	NA	CASRAGRGSYEQYF	TGTGCCAGCAGGGCAGGACGGGGCTCCTACGAGCAGTACTTC
few	TRBV5-6	TRBJ1-6	TRBD1	CASSLASRGEYSPLHF	TGTGCCAGCAGCTTGGCCTCCAGGGGGGAGTATTCACCCCTCCACTTT
NA	TRBV2	TRBJ2-1	NA	CASSVGQGLFNEQFF	TGTGCCAGCAGTGTAGGGCAGGGACTCTTTAATGAGCAGTTCTTC
NA	TRBV27	TRBJ2-1	NA	CASRAGTGSYNEQFF	TGTGCCAGCAGAGCCGGGACGGGCTCCTACAATGAGCAGTTCTTC
once	TRBV5-1	TRBJ1-4	NA	CASSHSGGNEKLFF	TGCGCCAGCAGCCACTCCGGAGGGAATGAAAAACTGTTTTTT
NA	TRBV2	TRBJ2-3	TRBD1	CASSPDRGSDTQYF	TGTGCCAGCAGTCCCGACAGGGGCTCAGATACGCAGTATTTT
NA	TRBV10-3	TRBJ1-5	NA	CAISAGLESNQPQHF	TGTGCCATCAGCGCGGGCCTAGAAAGCAATCAGCCCCAGCATTTT
NA	TRBV6-1	TRBJ1-1	NA	CASRGGTEAFF	TGTGCCAGCAGAGGAGGGACAGAAGCTTTCTTT
NA	TRBV6-1	TRBJ2-2	NA	CASLRTVNTGELFF	TGTGCCAGCTTAAGGACAGTGAACACCGGGGAGCTGTTTTTT
NA	TRBV11-2	TRBJ1-1	TRBD1	CASSLVLGQGASRTEAFF	TGTGCCAGCAGCTTAGTCTTGGGACAGGGGGCTTCGAGGACTGAAGCTTTCTTT
NA	TRBV2	TRBJ1-3	NA	CAVSRDSAGNTIYF	TGTGCCGTTAGCCGGGACTCCGCTGGAAACACCATATATTTT